This T cell receptor (beta chain) was profiled in a study of T cell changes during pregnancy in multiple sclerosis. Germline CDR1 is SGHTA and CDR2 is FQGNSA. The CDR3 totals 14 residues. The trim removed 5 bases at V and 8 bases at J, leaving 8 bases unmatched. Generated by immunoSEQ multiplex PCR, the TCRdb table keeps only in-frame clones and is missing some. Among some 57,000 clones listed, approximately 91% were seen once. This TCR derives from a female donor with multiple sclerosis, enrolled in a pregnancy study. The rearrangement uses TRBV7-2 and TRBJ1-2; TRBD1 matches at 10 bases. Material: CD4+ T cells from peripheral blood mononuclear cells, obtained in the first trimester of pregnancy. The CDR3 loop is CASSPQDRGSGYTF. The CDR3, as DNA: TGTGCCAGCAGCCCACAGGACAGGGGGAGCGGCTACACCTTC.